The source of this TCR beta chain is a study of cytomegalovirus exposure and HLA in healthy donors (dated 2017 in TCRdb). Describing the broader study: According to a later analysis, the approximately 120 validation repertoires were produced on the same platform as the approximately 610 repertoires of the first cohort. To predict cytomegalovirus infection status, the study combined high-throughput TCR immunosequencing, statistical association of individual TCRs with disease status, and machine learning. Besides the first cohort of some 670 subjects, a separate validation cohort made up of 120 different subjects was used. The study aimed to test whether cataloging public T cell receptors could reveal signatures of past pathogen exposure. On the study overall, not on this receptor specifically: A later analysis had no HLA typing for the validation cohort, so co-occurrence there was scored across all 130 or so repertoires. Across donors, most TCR sequences were observed very rarely, whereas some public TCRs were present in many individuals. The study listed approximately 150 TCR beta chains as associated with cytomegalovirus. A later analysis found that TCRs clustered in the first cohort also tended to co-occur in the 120 validation repertoires, with 94% of cluster scores above 0. The classifier was reported to diagnose cytomegalovirus status with high specificity and sensitivity in both the original and validation cohorts. The authors suggested that the approach could potentially be generalized to other disease states and immunological phenotypes. In vitro tests confirmed that three of the cytomegalovirus-associated TCR beta chains recognize cytomegalovirus antigens.

Remarks on this clone: Its antigen remains unidentified. Per-base qualities were not stored, and no clone one base away is much larger.

The library relied on the immunoSEQ multiplex PCR assay. The source study handled its data this way. A statistical classification framework was built for diagnosing cytomegalovirus status from the catalog of TCR beta chain sequences. This is the immuneACCESS table as TCRdb keeps it, with only in-frame sequences that have V and J called. A part of the clones is gone; compared with another copy, unresolved V genes explain less than half, and the rest is unexplained. V, J and clone size reflect that table, while D and trimming were determined from the DNA. Present in this sample are fewer than 100,000 clones, approximately 94% of which were seen just once. The leading ten clones occupy approximately 3.6% of the sample. The donors belonged to the validation cohort of about 130 subjects, which was separate from the roughly 670-subject first cohort. V is pared back by 0 bases and J by 2 bases, with 10 bases lying between the germline termini. Based on the germline V gene, the CDR1 and CDR2 sequences are MGHRA and YSYEKL. Its CDR3 holds 15 amino acids, cysteine through phenylalanine. CDR3 DNA only is kept here, 45 bases in frame from base 1.

The TCR was taken from a woman between 18 and 29 years old in good health and CMV-seropositive. Recombination linked TRBV4-1 to TRBJ2-5, with the identity of the D gene unclear. Specimen: PBMCs. For the CDR3, the sequence is CASSQEHSQQETQYF. The sequence in DNA is TGCGCCAGCAGCCAAGAACATTCCCAACAAGAGACCCAGTACTTC.